This TCR beta chain came from a study of long-term antiretroviral therapy in people with HIV. Study-wide points: Comparison with controls showed narrower CDR3 length ranges in HIV repertoires.

The authors ran the immunoSEQ assay, v3.0, at survey level. Researchers set sequencing to target about 40,000-55,000 T-cell genomes per sample. Libraries were prepared by immunoSEQ multiplex PCR; TCRdb keeps only in-frame clonotypes and omits some of them. The data show tens of thousands of clones, with about four fifths seen just once and around 12% held by the top ten. Comment on this clone: Its target is unknown.

The CDR3 is 16 residues long. V lost 5 bases, J lost 0 bases, and 7 bases stayed unmatched. Looked up from germline, CDR1 is SGHAT and CDR2 is FQNNGV. The chain carries TRBV11-2 and TRBJ1-5; 7 bases match TRBD1. The TCR originated in a man in his late teens or twenties with HIV. The sequences come from unsorted PBMCs, collected 0.3 years after starting antiretroviral therapy. CDR3 coding DNA: TGTGCCAGCAGCAACACCGGGACAGATAGCAATCAGCCCCAGCATTTT. As protein: CASSNTGTDSNQPQHF.